This T cell receptor beta chain was obtained from a study of CD8 T cells in ankylosing spondylitis. TCRdb called the 5' RACE reads again in MiXCR, with one record for every CDR3 protein. This table has under 450,000 distinct CDR3 sequences, 20% to 25% appearing once. This clonotype was counted between two and nine times. The sequence came from a male donor with ankylosing spondylitis or in good health (not recorded which). Sequenced: blood, either unsorted or a sorted T cell fraction (not recorded which).

The CDR3 coding sequence is TGCAGTGCTAGGTGGCAGGGCTCCTACGAGCAGTACTTC. As protein: CSARWQGSYEQYF. The V gene is TRBV20-1, the J gene TRBJ2-7, with a possible D match to TRBD1 (5 bases). Per germline, CDR1 DFQATT and CDR2 SNEGSKA (reference sequence). V lost 3 bases and J 0 bases, leaving 9 bases between the germline ends. The CDR3 is 13 amino acids.